The 22 T cell receptor beta chains below come from one sample, sequenced in a study of cytomegalovirus exposure and HLA in healthy donors. Amplification used 60 Vbeta primers and 13 Jbeta primers. Some clones are missing from TCRdb's copy, which holds only in-frame ones; the method was immunoSEQ multiplex PCR. The profile shows approximately 210,000 clones, roughly 77% of them singletons. Specimen: PBMCs. These receptors were taken from a woman in her forties or fifties in good health and CMV-seronegative.

The CDR3 loop is CASSYSNRIRDEQYF. The CDR3 DNA reads TGTGCCAGCAGTTACTCGAACAGGATTCGCGACGAGCAGTACTTC. The gene calls are TRBV6-5 and TRBJ2-7, with D maybe TRBD1 (5 bases). Looked up from germline, CDR1 is MNHEY and CDR2 is SVGAGI. Trimming removed 0 bases at V and 5 bases at J, with 14 bases between. CDR3 length: 15 amino acids.

The chain recombines TRBV5-4 with TRBJ2-1, with 12 bases lining up with TRBD2. Germline loops: CDR1 SGHNT, CDR2 YYREEE (reference sequence). CDR3 length equals 16 residues. Losses at the gene ends were 7 bases for V and 4 bases for J; bases not matched to a gene: 9. The CDR3, as DNA: TGTGCCAGCGCACTAGCGGGAGGACCGGCTTACAATGAGCAGTTCTTC. It encodes CASALAGGPAYNEQFF.

The CDR3 is CASSLNTFDQPQHF. The CDR3 DNA reads as TGTGCCAGCAGTTTAAACACCTTCGATCAGCCCCAGCATTTT. This rearrangement joins TRBV28 to TRBJ1-5; no clear D. CDR1 is MDHEN, CDR2 SYDVKM, per germline. V dropped 2 bases and J dropped 5 bases, with 10 bases sitting between them. CDR3 size: 14 residues.

A remark on this clone: One end of the junction varies from germline; a read error may be responsible. The chain employs TRBV7-7 and TRBJ2-3; D might be TRBD2 (5 bases). CDR3 length equals 13 residues. Looked up from germline, CDR1 is SSHAT and CDR2 is FNYEAQ (reference sequence). The CDR3 is CASSFAGADTQYF. The CDR3 coding sequence is TGTGCTAGCAGCTTCGCCGGGGCAGATACGCAGTATTTT.

This clone rates as medium-sized (0.01 to 0.1%). The rearrangement joins TRBV28 to TRBJ1-1; no firm D call. Looked up from germline, CDR1 is MDHEN and CDR2 is SYDVKM. V was pared by 3 bases and J by 0 bases, with 14 bases between. This CDR3 contains 16 residues. The CDR3 region is CASSFDPGVMNTEAFF. CDR3 DNA: TGTGCCAGCAGTTTTGATCCCGGGGTAATGAACACTGAAGCTTTCTTT. The full variable domain, completed using reference TRBV28 and TRBJ1-1, is DVKVTQSSRYLVKRTGEKVFLECVQDMDHENMFWYRQDPGLGLRLIYFSYDVKMKEKGDIPEGYSVSREKKERFSLILESASTNQTSMYLCASSFDPGVMNTEAFFGQGTRLTVV.

This chain uses TRBV4-1 with TRBJ2-7; D remains unclear. This CDR3 comprises 11 residues. Between the trimmed V and J ends, which lost 3 bases and 6 bases, there was a span of 6 bases. Germline values: CDR1 MGHRA, CDR2 YSYEKL. CDR3 in DNA: TGCGCCAGCAGCCACCAGTCCGAGCAGTACTTC. This translates into CASSHQSEQYF.

This clone was observed a single time. The V and J genes are TRBV19 and TRBJ2-3, with TRBD1 as a possible D gene (6 bases). The CDR3 length is 15 residues. The germline V gene has CDR1 LNHDA and CDR2 SQIVND (reference sequence). Deletions cut 7 bases from V and 2 bases from J, with 16 bases between. Here the CDR3 DNA reads TGTGCCAGTAACCGTGAGGGGGACCCCACAGATACGCAGTATTTT. The encoded protein is CASNREGDPTDTQYF.

V usage is TRBV7-9 and J usage is TRBJ1-6; 8 bases agree with TRBD1. This CDR3 has 19 residues. The germline CDR1 and CDR2 sequences are SEHNR and FQNEAQ (reference sequence). Unmatched junction bases numbered 13, after V lost 4 bases and J lost 2 bases. CDR3 DNA: TGTGCCAGCAGCTCCCCCAGACGGACAGGGAGTCCCTATAATTCACCCCTCCACTTT. Amino acid sequence: CASSSPRRTGSPYNSPLHF.

This chain uses TRBV5-4 with TRBJ2-5; 13 bases agree with TRBD2. The CDR3 is 16 amino acids. The germline V gene encodes CDR1 SGHNT and CDR2 YYREEE (reference sequence). V was pared by 6 bases and J by 1 base, with 6 bases of the junction left unmatched. In DNA form, the CDR3 reads TGTGCCAGCAACGAAAGGACTAGCGGGGGCCAAGAGACCCAGTACTTC. Translated: CASNERTSGGQETQYF.

The genes are TRBV5-5 and TRBJ2-1; D call uncertain. The CDR3 has 16 residues. V lost 3 bases to trimming and J lost 2 bases, with 15 bases between them. Per germline, CDR1 SGHKS and CDR2 YYEKEE (reference sequence). The DNA of the CDR3 is TGTGCCAGCAGCTCACGACAAGGTTCCACCTACAATGAGCAGTTCTTC. Translating it yields CASSSRQGSTYNEQFF.

In nucleotides, the CDR3 is TGCGCCAGCAGCCAAGAGGACAGGAGAAATCAGCCCCAGCATTTT. It yields the protein CASSQEDRRNQPQHF. This chain links TRBV4-1 with TRBJ1-5; 7 nucleotides match TRBD1. In germline, CDR1 is MGHRA, CDR2 YSYEKL. V shed 0 bases and J 4 bases; nucleotides not matched to a gene: 3. There are 15 residues in the CDR3.

The chain has TRBV7-9 and TRBJ2-5; 9 nucleotides agree with TRBD2. Per germline, CDR1 SEHNR and CDR2 FQNEAQ (reference sequence). The J segment lost 1 base and the V segment lost 4 bases, leaving 7 bases of the junction unmatched. CDR3 length equals 16 residues. In DNA form, the CDR3 reads TGTGCCAGCAGCTACCGGACTAGCGCGGTCCAAGAGACCCAGTACTTC. This encodes CASSYRTSAVQETQYF.

This chain uses TRBV5-1 with TRBJ1-1; D is ambiguous. Germline-derived CDR1 and CDR2 are SGHRS and YFSETQ. The CDR3 is made up of 14 amino acids. The ends were cut back, 1 base at V and 3 bases at J, with 10 bases in the middle. CDR3 residues: CASSLTTQYTEAFF. For the CDR3, the DNA is TGCGCCAGCAGCTTGACAACACAGTACACTGAAGCTTTCTTT.

This rearrangement joins TRBV19 to TRBJ1-2; TRBD1 agrees at 9 bases. Germline values: CDR1 LNHDA, CDR2 SQIVND (reference sequence). The CDR3 runs to 16 residues. J gave up 4 bases and V 10 bases, and 16 bases lay outside the gene matches. The CDR3 region is CATSPVQGARGYGYTF. The CDR3 coding sequence is TGTGCCACCTCCCCCGTACAGGGGGCTCGGGGCTATGGCTACACCTTC.

The J gene is TRBJ2-7, the V gene TRBV6-1; the D gene is possibly TRBD1 (6 bases). Germline loops: CDR1 MNHNS, CDR2 SASEGT. V was pared by 6 bases and J by 1 base, with 13 bases between. This CDR3 is built from 14 residues. CDR3 in amino acids: CASRTFGQSYEQYF. CDR3 DNA: TGTGCCAGCAGAACCTTCGGACAGTCCTACGAGCAGTACTTC.

CDR3 DNA sequence: TGTGCCAGCGGAAACACAGGGGCAGATACGCAGTATTTT. Translated: CASGNTGADTQYF. V usage is TRBV7-3 and J usage is TRBJ2-3, with TRBD1 matching 7 bases. Germline trimming cut 8 bases from V and 4 bases from J; bases unmatched to any gene: 6. The CDR3 is 13 residues long. Per the germline V gene, CDR1 is SGHTA and CDR2 is FQGTGA.

The J gene is TRBJ1-2, the V gene TRBV6-5; no clear D. V lost 6 bases to trimming and J lost 4 bases, with 18 bases between them. This CDR3 has 15 amino acids. Germline CDR1 reads MNHEY; CDR2 reads SVGAGI. CDR3 in DNA: TGTGCCAGCAGACGACACTTGCTACAACCCTATGGCTACACCTTC. Its translation: CASRRHLLQPYGYTF.

The chain combines TRBV28 with TRBJ2-7; TRBD1 aligns across 8 bases. V lost 7 bases and J lost 3; bases outside the gene matches: 8. The V gene's germline CDR1 is MDHEN and CDR2 SYDVKM. This CDR3 has 14 residues. The CDR3, as DNA: TGTGCCAGCAACTTAGGACAGGGAATCTACGAGCAGTACTTC. The encoded protein is CASNLGQGIYEQYF.

The J gene is TRBJ2-5, the V gene TRBV25-1, with 7 bases that match TRBD2. J lost 7 bases, V lost 4 bases, and 6 bases had no gene match. The germline CDR1 and CDR2 sequences are MGHDK and SYGVNS. This CDR3 is 13 amino acids long. The CDR3 reads CASSGQRGGTQYF. As DNA, the CDR3 is TGTGCCAGCAGTGGCCAGCGGGGAGGGACCCAGTACTTC.

The chain joins TRBV9 to TRBJ1-2; D is possibly TRBD1 (5 bases). CDR1 is SGDLS, CDR2 YYNGEE, per germline. The CDR3 extends over 12 amino acids. Trimming removed 0 bases from V and 8 bases from J, with 8 bases in between. CDR3 protein: CASSVDQGGYTF. CDR3 DNA sequence: TGTGCCAGCAGCGTAGATCAGGGAGGCTACACCTTC.

The chain couples TRBV7-8 to TRBJ2-7, with TRBD1 identical over 8 bases. Unmatched junction bases numbered 1, after V lost 3 bases and J lost 3 bases. This CDR3 region has 13 residues. Per the germline V gene, CDR1 is SGHVS and CDR2 is FQNEAQ. The chain's CDR3 is CASSFTGGYEQYF. The CDR3 nucleotides are TGTGCCAGCAGCTTTACAGGGGGCTACGAGCAGTACTTC.

This clone was recorded only once. The chain has TRBV19 and TRBJ2-5, with 7 bases that match TRBD1. The CDR3 sequence is 13 residues long. With 6 bases clipped from V and 7 bases from J, the junction kept 8 bases outside the gene matches. Germline V gene lookup returns CDR1 LNHDA and CDR2 SQIVND (reference sequence). The CDR3 DNA follows: TGTGCCAGTAGAAGAGAGGGGGCAGGGACCCAGTACTTC. Translating gives CASRREGAGTQYF.